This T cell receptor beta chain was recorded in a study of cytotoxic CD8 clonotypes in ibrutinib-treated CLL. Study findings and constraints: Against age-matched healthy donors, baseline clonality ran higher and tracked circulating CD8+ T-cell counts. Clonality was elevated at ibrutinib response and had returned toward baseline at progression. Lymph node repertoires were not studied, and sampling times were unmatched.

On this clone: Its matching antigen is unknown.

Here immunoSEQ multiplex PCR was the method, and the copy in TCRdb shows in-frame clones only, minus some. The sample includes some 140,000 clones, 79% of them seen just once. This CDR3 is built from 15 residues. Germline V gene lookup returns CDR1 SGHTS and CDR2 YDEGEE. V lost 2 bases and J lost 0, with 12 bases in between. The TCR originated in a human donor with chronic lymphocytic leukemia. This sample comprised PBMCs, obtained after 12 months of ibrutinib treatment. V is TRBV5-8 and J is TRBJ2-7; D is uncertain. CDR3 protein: CASSFHSIDSYEQYF. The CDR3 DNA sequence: TGTGCCAGCAGCTTCCATTCGATCGACTCCTACGAGCAGTACTTC.